Below are 22 T cell receptor beta chains sequenced from a single sample in a study of shared clonotypes between healthy human individuals. TCRdb keeps only in-frame clones here, not all; method: immunoSEQ multiplex PCR. The sample lists around 2.5 million clones; roughly 93% were seen once. The sequencing sample was made of naive CD4+ T cells from PBMCs. Subset denoted: CD45RA+ positively selected. These TCRs come from a man between 18 and 35 years old in good health. Some clones in this sample may be carry-over from other donors' samples.

This clone was observed once. In DNA, the CDR3 is TGTGCCACCAGCAGAGGGGGCGGGAGCTCCTACAATGAGCAGTTCTTC. It is translated as CATSRGGGSSYNEQFF. The genes are TRBV15 and TRBJ2-1, with 7 bases matching TRBD2. Unmatched junction bases numbered 3, after V lost 1 base and J lost 0 bases. The V gene's germline CDR1 is LNHNV and CDR2 YYDKDF (reference sequence). The CDR3 consists of 16 residues.

The gene calls are TRBV9 and TRBJ2-1; 10 bases align to TRBD2. Germline CDR1 is SGDLS and CDR2 is YYNGEE. The CDR3 totals 14 residues. Trimming at V came to 4 bases and at J to 4 bases, leaving 2 bases not matched to a gene. CDR3 sequence reads: CASSPSGGYNEQFF. The CDR3 coding sequence is TGTGCCAGCAGCCCTAGCGGGGGATACAATGAGCAGTTCTTC.

Points on this clone: This sample also contains other DNA sequences that code for the same CDR3. The chain is built from TRBV5-1 and TRBJ2-2; 7 nucleotides align to TRBD2. CDR3 size: 15 residues. Germline-derived CDR1 and CDR2 are SGHRS and YFSETQ. The V segment lost 0 bases and the J segment 2 bases; nucleotides outside the gene matches: 1. Written as DNA, the CDR3 is TGCGCCAGCAGCTTGGCTAGCGGTAACACCGGGGAGCTGTTTTTT. The encoded protein is CASSLASGNTGELFF.

The CDR3 sequence is CAGSKATSYNEQFF. CDR3 in DNA: TGTGCGGGCTCCAAGGCTACCAGTTACAATGAGCAGTTCTTC. V gene TRBV30 combines with J gene TRBJ2-1; D unresolved. Germline V gene lookup returns CDR1 GTSNPN and CDR2 SVGIG (reference sequence). This CDR3 region has 14 residues.

CDR3 sequence (DNA): TGTGCCAGCAGTTCAACAAGGAACACTGAAGCTTTCTTT. Translating it yields CASSSTRNTEAFF. V and J are TRBV6-1 and TRBJ1-1; D is unclear. CDR1 and CDR2 (germline): MNHNS, SASEGT. Trimming cost V 5 bases and J 1 base, with 8 bases left between them. The CDR3 length is 13 residues.

This clone was recorded only once. The genes are TRBV19 and TRBJ2-1; the D gene is possibly TRBD2 (6 bases). Germline V gene data show CDR1 as LNHDA and CDR2 as SQIVND (reference sequence). The V end was cut by 3 bases, the J end by 0 bases, with 9 bases between. The CDR3 has 15 amino acids. CDR3 residues: CASSIIADSYNEQFF. Written as DNA, the CDR3 is TGTGCCAGTAGTATTATAGCGGACTCCTACAATGAGCAGTTCTTC.

This chain uses TRBV7-9 with TRBJ2-1, with 8 bases fitting TRBD2. With 1 base clipped from V and 2 bases from J, the junction kept 10 bases outside the gene matches. CDR1 and CDR2 from the germline V gene are SEHNR and FQNEAQ (reference sequence). This CDR3 region has 18 residues. The DNA for the CDR3 is TGTGCCAGCAGCTTAGATTTAGGCGGGAGGAGGACCTACAATGAGCAGTTCTTC. Encoded protein: CASSLDLGGRRTYNEQFF. The full variable domain, completed using reference TRBV7-9 and TRBJ2-1, is DTGVSQNPRHKITKRGQNVTFRCDPISEHNRLYWYRQTLGQGPEFLTYFQNEAQLEKSRLLSDRFSAERPKGSFSTLEIQRTEQGDSAMYLCASSLDLGGRRTYNEQFFGPGTRLTVL.

The chain is built from TRBV19 and TRBJ1-4; maybe TRBD1 (5 bases). The length of the CDR3 is 15 residues. The V end was cut by 1 base, the J end by 7 bases, with 13 bases between. The germline V gene has CDR1 LNHDA and CDR2 SQIVND (reference sequence). The CDR3 DNA reads as TGTGCCAGTAGTATAGGAGGGACTAAAGGTGAAAAACTGTTTTTT. Protein sequence: CASSIGGTKGEKLFF.

This chain uses TRBV7-3 with TRBJ2-6; TRBD1 is a possible D gene (5 bases). The CDR3 runs 14 residues. Germline V gives CDR1 SGHTA, CDR2 FQGTGA. V was cut by 2 bases and J by 5 bases, with 7 bases left in between. The CDR3 DNA sequence: TGTGCCAGCAGCTTAGACAGCCGGGCCAACGTCCTGACTTTC. This encodes CASSLDSRANVLTF.

Details on this clone: This CDR3 is also generated by other DNA sequences in the sample. The gene calls are TRBV28 and TRBJ1-1; 9 bases agree with TRBD1. Germline trimming cut 8 bases from V and 4 bases from J; bases unmatched to any gene: 11. Germline loops: CDR1 MDHEN, CDR2 SYDVKM. The CDR3 contains 15 residues. The DNA for the CDR3 is TGTGCCAGCCTCGTCCCGGGACAGGGAACCACTGAAGCTTTCTTT. Translating it yields CASLVPGQGTTEAFF.

The chain recombines TRBV5-1 with TRBJ2-7, with unresolved D. The germline CDR1 and CDR2 sequences are SGHRS and YFSETQ. CDR3 length equals 13 residues. V dropped 6 bases and J dropped 5 bases, with 15 bases sitting between them. CDR3 coding DNA: TGCGCCAGCAACTCATACCAAGCCCACGAGCAGTACTTC. It is translated as CASNSYQAHEQYF.

This clone was seen a single time. V usage is TRBV5-5 and J usage is TRBJ2-2, with D possibly matching TRBD2 (6 bases). Germline lookup yields CDR1 SGHKS and CDR2 YYEKEE (reference sequence). The CDR3 is 15 amino acids. V was trimmed by 1 base and J by 6 bases, leaving 13 bases between them. In DNA form, the CDR3 reads TGTGCCAGCAGCTTGCGGGGGATGGGCGCCGGGGAGCTGTTTTTT. It encodes CASSLRGMGAGELFF.

The chain links TRBV10-3 to TRBJ2-3; 11 bases line up with TRBD2. Germline V gene data show CDR1 as ENHRY and CDR2 as SYGVKD. The CDR3 has 16 residues. Losses at the gene ends were 2 bases for V and 4 bases for J; bases not matched to a gene: 5. This CDR3 is CAISEITSGRPDTQYF. The CDR3 nucleotides are TGTGCCATCAGTGAGATCACTAGCGGGAGACCAGATACGCAGTATTTT.

V is TRBV6-5 and J is TRBJ1-3, with D unclear. Germline V gives CDR1 MNHEY, CDR2 SVGAGI. CDR3 length: 16 amino acids. V lost 0 bases, J lost 2 bases, and 11 bases lay in between. CDR3 DNA sequence: TGTGCCAGCAGTTACTCGTTCGGACCCCCTGGAAACACCATATATTTT. Encoded protein: CASSYSFGPPGNTIYF.

This chain links TRBV28 with TRBJ2-7, with D perhaps assigned TRBD1 or TRBD2 (5 bases each). Germline loops: CDR1 MDHEN, CDR2 SYDVKM. V gave up 7 bases and J gave up 9 bases, with 19 bases separating them. This CDR3 spans 13 amino acids. The CDR3 nucleotides are TGTGCCAGCAACTTCTTGGATAGGGGAGCGCAGTACTTC. Amino acid sequence: CASNFLDRGAQYF.

The rearrangement joins TRBV21-1 to TRBJ1-2. TRBV21-1 is flagged as a pseudogene. There are 14 residues in the CDR3. The CDR3 region has the DNA TGTGCCAGCAGCAAGGAGTCCCGGAACTATGGCTACACCTTC. This encodes CASSKESRNYGYTF.

This clone is a singleton in its sample. The chain employs TRBV11-2 and TRBJ2-2; TRBD2 aligns across 13 bases. The length of the CDR3 is 17 residues. Looked up from germline, CDR1 is SGHAT and CDR2 is FQNNGV. V trimming: 5 bases; J trimming: 7 bases; junction bases outside the gene matches: 10. CDR3 nucleotides: TGTGCCAGCAGCCCCGGACTAGCGGGAGAGTTTATCGGGGAGCTGTTTTTT. It specifies CASSPGLAGEFIGELFF.

With respect to this clone: This CDR3 is also generated by other DNA sequences in the sample. The V call is TRBV4-2, the J call TRBJ2-2; 9 bases are shared with TRBD1. V dropped 3 bases and J dropped 5; count of bases not matched to a gene: 1. This CDR3 comprises 14 residues. CDR1 and CDR2 from the germline V gene are LGHNA and YNFKEQ. DNA for the CDR3: TGTGCCAGCAGCCAGGACAGGGGAACCGGGGAGCTGTTTTTT. Translating gives CASSQDRGTGELFF.

The genes are TRBV11-2 and TRBJ2-5; 11 nucleotides agree with TRBD2. The CDR3 is 14 amino acids. The junction had 9 bases not matched to a gene; V was cut back by 5 bases and J by 10 bases. Germline-derived CDR1 and CDR2 are SGHAT and FQNNGV. The chain's CDR3 is CASSVGLADQSQYF. The CDR3 nucleotides read TGTGCCAGCAGCGTGGGACTAGCGGACCAAAGCCAGTACTTC.

This chain connects TRBV9 to TRBJ1-1, with a tentative D call TRBD1 (6 bases). CDR1 SGDLS and CDR2 YYNGEE come from the germline V gene. This CDR3 is 16 amino acids long. Between the trimmed V and J ends, which lost 4 bases and 1 base, there was a span of 17 bases. The CDR3 sequence is CASSPRGGRGNTEAFF. The CDR3 bases are TGTGCCAGCAGCCCAAGAGGGGGGCGAGGGAACACTGAAGCTTTCTTT.

The chain links TRBV11-2 to TRBJ1-2; 10 bases map to TRBD1. The germline CDR1 and CDR2 sequences are SGHAT and FQNNGV. This CDR3 has 14 amino acids. Trimming took 5 bases from V and 6 from J; bases not matched to a gene: 6. The CDR3 DNA is TGTGCCAGCAGCGTACCCGGGACAGGGGATGGCTACACCTTC. This encodes CASSVPGTGDGYTF.

This sequence joins TRBV4-2 and TRBJ2-1, with TRBD2 as a possible D gene (6 bases). The CDR3 is made up of 14 amino acids. The V gene's germline CDR1 is LGHNA and CDR2 YNFKEQ. The V end was cut by 6 bases, the J end by 8 bases, with 17 bases between. The CDR3 DNA sequence: TGTGCCAGCAGGAGGATACTAGCTCCCGATGAGCAGTTCTTC. Translating gives CASRRILAPDEQFF.